The 23 T cell receptor beta chains presented below share a single source sample, sequenced in a study of human T cells and chemical hapten exposure. TCRdb re-analysed the RACE reads in MiXCR, keeping a single row per CDR3 protein. The sample gives some 350,000 distinct CDR3 sequences, more than 5% of which show up once; about 5.4% is in the top ten. Described time point: patch test 2, 6 weeks after DPC sensitization. The treatment here: therapeutic diphenylcyclopropenone sensitization with weekly scalp DPC. The sample here was whole blood, taken in connection with sensitization to the hapten diphenylcyclopropenone (DPC). These receptors originate from a woman aged 18-29 years with alopecia areata. Some clones in this sample may be carry-over from other donors' samples.

This clonotype was seen a handful of times. The CDR3 region has the DNA TGTGCCAGCAGTGAAAACTGGGGCAATGAAAAACTGTTTTTT. Protein product: CASSENWGNEKLFF. The V and J genes are TRBV25-1 and TRBJ1-4; possible D gene TRBD1, 5 bases. Per the germline V gene, CDR1 is MGHDK and CDR2 is SYGVNS. V shed 2 bases and J shed 5 bases, with 9 bases lying between them. The CDR3 totals 14 residues.

There are a few counts of this clonotype. The V call is TRBV6-6, the J call TRBJ2-4; 8 bases fit TRBD2. This CDR3 spans 18 amino acids. Germline V CDR1 and CDR2: MNHNY, SVGAGI (reference sequence). Trimming at V came to 7 bases and at J to 2 bases, leaving 16 bases not matched to a gene. CDR3 in amino acids: CASTTTGGPGVSKNIQYF. The CDR3 nucleotides read TGTGCCAGCACCACTACGGGGGGGCCAGGTGTGTCCAAAAACATTCAGTACTTC.

V usage is TRBV10-2 and J usage is TRBJ1-5, with D tentatively TRBD1 (5 bases). Germline assignment: CDR1 WSHSY and CDR2 SAAADI. Deletions cut 5 bases from V and 11 bases from J, with 10 bases between. The CDR3 is made up of 11 amino acids. CDR3 nucleotide sequence: TGCGCCAGCAGTCTTAGCAGGGCCCAGCATTTT. Its translation: CASSLSRAQHF.

The V and J genes are TRBV6-5 and TRBJ1-2; TRBD1 agrees at 10 bases. The trim removed 5 bases at V and 4 bases at J, leaving 13 bases unmatched. The length of the CDR3 is 17 residues. Germline V CDR1 and CDR2: MNHEY, SVGAGI. The CDR3 loop is CASSRSTGQGTFYGYTF. In DNA, the CDR3 is TGTGCCAGCAGTAGGTCGACGGGACAGGGGACCTTCTATGGCTACACCTTC.

There are many counts of this clonotype. The chain carries TRBV4-3 and TRBJ2-3; D perhaps matches TRBD1 (6 bases). In germline, CDR1 is LGHNA, CDR2 YSLEER. V gave up 3 bases and J gave up 3 bases, with 19 bases separating them. CDR3 size: 17 residues. The CDR3 is CASSQTHQGSGTDTQYF. The CDR3 bases are TGCGCCAGCAGCCAGACCCACCAGGGGAGTGGGACAGATACGCAGTATTTT.

This clonotype appeared many times. The V gene is TRBV4-2, the J gene TRBJ1-1, with TRBD1 matching 10 bases. This CDR3 is built from 15 residues. V dropped 1 base and J dropped 4; count of bases not matched to a gene: 3. Germline values: CDR1 LGHNA, CDR2 YNFKEQ. CDR3 in DNA: TGTGCCAGCAGCCAAGGGGACAGGGGATCCACTGAAGCTTTCTTT. Amino acids: CASSQGDRGSTEAFF.

This rearrangement joins TRBV7-2 to TRBJ1-5, with D hard to call. V lost 0 bases, J lost 3 bases, and 12 bases lay in between. The CDR3 contains 16 residues. Looked up from germline, CDR1 is SGHTA and CDR2 is FQGNSA. CDR3 sequence reads: CASSLALGSNNQPQHF. DNA of the CDR3: TGTGCCAGCAGCTTAGCGCTGGGGTCTAACAATCAGCCCCAGCATTTT.

This clonotype was observed a few times. The chain links TRBV18 to TRBJ2-6; D remains unclear. The V and J ends lost 2 bases and 3 bases respectively, with 17 bases between them. CDR1 KGHSH and CDR2 LQKENI come from the germline V gene. The CDR3 extends over 18 amino acids. The CDR3 sequence is CASSPNGPELFGANVLTF. The DNA for the CDR3 is TGTGCCAGCTCACCAAATGGGCCCGAGCTCTTTGGGGCCAACGTCCTGACTTTC.

This clonotype came up many times. This chain connects TRBV18 to TRBJ2-4; D is possibly TRBD1 (6 bases). V was clipped by 6 bases and J by 0 bases, with 12 bases between them. The germline CDR1 and CDR2 sequences are KGHSH and LQKENI. The CDR3 sequence is 15 residues long. CDR3 DNA sequence: TGTGCCAGCTCCGACAGGTCCCTAGCCAAAAACATTCAGTACTTC. It codes for CASSDRSLAKNIQYF.

This clonotype was picked up a small number of times. The chain is built from TRBV7-2 and TRBJ1-1; D call uncertain. This CDR3 is built from 12 residues. CDR1 is SGHTA, CDR2 FQGNSA, per germline. The V end lost 3 bases, the J end lost 5 bases, and 7 bases lay between the germline ends. For the CDR3, the DNA is TGTGCCAGCAGCTTGCTGCGTACTGAAGCTTTCTTT. It specifies CASSLLRTEAFF.

This chain uses TRBV7-9 with TRBJ1-5; D might be TRBD1 (5 bases). Germline loops: CDR1 SEHNR, CDR2 FQNEAQ (reference sequence). V lost 6 bases to trimming and J lost 6 bases, with 24 bases between them. This CDR3 comprises 17 residues. CDR3 loop: CASSLDGGGQGFQPQHF. For the CDR3, the DNA is TGTGCCAGCAGTCTAGATGGAGGTGGGCAGGGCTTTCAGCCCCAGCATTTT.

The chain joins TRBV9 to TRBJ1-3; TRBD1 is a possible D gene (5 bases). Germline loops: CDR1 SGDLS, CDR2 YYNGEE. The CDR3 length is 15 residues. V was pared by 3 bases and J by 2 bases, with 12 bases between. The CDR3 sequence is CASSDGGRAGNTIYF. CDR3 bases: TGTGCCAGCAGCGACGGGGGAAGGGCTGGAAACACCATATATTTT.

This clonotype was seen more than once but under ten times. V is TRBV12-3 or TRBV12-4 and J is TRBJ1-5; no clear D gene. V was clipped by 7 bases and J by 1 base, with 14 bases between them. The CDR3 loop spans 15 amino acids. The CDR3 sequence is CASIPGISSNQPQHF. In DNA form, the CDR3 reads TGTGCCAGCATCCCCGGAATATCCAGCAATCAGCCCCAGCATTTT.

There are many counts of this clonotype. The J gene is TRBJ2-7, the V gene TRBV4-2, with 8 bases matching TRBD1. Losses at the gene ends were 3 bases for V and 6 bases for J; bases not matched to a gene: 10. The CDR3 covers 15 residues. Germline-derived CDR1 and CDR2 are LGHNA and YNFKEQ. The DNA for the CDR3 is TGTGCCAGCAGCCAGTTGGACAGGGAAGGGGCCGAGCAGTACTTC. Protein product: CASSQLDREGAEQYF.

This clonotype was counted at least ten times. The J gene is TRBJ1-3, the V gene TRBV7-2; possible D gene TRBD1, 5 bases. V was shortened by 5 bases and J by 2 bases, with 7 bases between the two germline ends. The CDR3 sequence is 13 residues long. CDR1 and CDR2 (germline): SGHTA, FQGNSA. DNA for the CDR3: TGTGCCAGCAGCACGGGACCTGGAAACACCATATATTTT. This encodes CASSTGPGNTIYF.

A few counts support this clonotype. This rearrangement joins TRBV20-1 to TRBJ2-5; tentatively, D is TRBD1 or TRBD2 (6 bases each). This CDR3 comprises 15 residues. Trimming removed 6 bases from V and 5 bases from J, with 22 bases in between. Germline CDR1 is DFQATT and CDR2 is SNEGSKA (reference sequence). The CDR3 DNA follows: TGCAGTGCCCACAGGAACGGGGGCGTCGGGGAGACCCAGTACTTC. Amino acid sequence: CSAHRNGGVGETQYF.

The table lists this clonotype with a few counts. The chain is built from TRBV25-1 and TRBJ2-7; D may be TRBD1 or TRBD2 (6 bases each). Deletions cut 5 bases from V and 7 bases from J, with 27 bases between. CDR1 is MGHDK, CDR2 SYGVNS, per germline. This CDR3 has 17 residues. CDR3 in amino acids: CASSITLFLGGPEEQYF. As DNA, the CDR3 is TGTGCCAGCAGTATTACCCTCTTCCTAGGGGGGCCTGAAGAGCAGTACTTC.

Regarding this clonotype: Since a much larger clone is just one base distant, this may be a read error. Since the CDR3 does not end with the conserved phenylalanine or tryptophan, this likely comes from a read error. V usage is TRBV7-9 and J usage is TRBJ1-5, with a weak D call TRBD1 (5 bases). The CDR3 is 13 amino acids. From germline, CDR1 is SEHNR and CDR2 FQNEAQ (reference sequence). V was pared by 4 bases and J by 7 bases, with 11 bases between. CDR3 sequence (DNA): TGTGCCAGCAGCTGGGACGTCAACCAGCCCCAGCATTCT. Its protein product is CASSWDVNQPQHS.

The chain couples TRBV6-5 to TRBJ1-2, with D perhaps matching TRBD1 (6 bases). The V end lost 6 bases, the J end lost 5 bases, and 10 bases lay between the germline ends. This CDR3 is 12 amino acids long. Germline V gives CDR1 MNHEY, CDR2 SVGAGI. The CDR3 here is CASRQGQYGYTF. Here the CDR3 DNA reads TGTGCCAGCAGACAGGGCCAGTATGGCTACACCTTC.

This clonotype was seen at least ten times. V gene TRBV6-5 combines with J gene TRBJ2-4; D not resolved. CDR1 is MNHEY and CDR2 is SVGAGI in the germline V gene. This CDR3 comprises 14 residues. The V gene lost 2 bases and the J gene lost 3 bases, with 8 bases spanning the gap. The CDR3 reads CASSYRSNKNIQYF. CDR3 coding DNA: TGTGCCAGCAGTTACAGATCGAACAAAAACATTCAGTACTTC.

This clonotype was seen repeatedly, ten times or more. The chain employs TRBV5-1 and TRBJ1-6; 7 nucleotides align to TRBD1. J lost 8 bases, V lost 4 bases, and 9 bases had no gene match. This CDR3 has 15 amino acids. CDR1 and CDR2 from the germline V gene are SGHRS and YFSETQ. DNA of the CDR3: TGCGCCAGCAGCCCGACAGGGACGAGAGATTCACCCCTCCACTTT. It is translated as CASSPTGTRDSPLHF.

This clonotype has just a few counts. The chain uses TRBV7-9 and TRBJ2-1, with 10 bases identical to TRBD2. The germline CDR1 and CDR2 sequences are SEHNR and FQNEAQ (reference sequence). The J segment lost 3 bases and the V segment lost 4 bases, leaving 3 bases of the junction unmatched. The CDR3 has 15 amino acids. CDR3 protein: CASSSSGGVYNEQFF. The CDR3 DNA is TGTGCCAGCAGCTCTAGCGGGGGTGTCTACAATGAGCAGTTCTTC.

This clonotype was detected ten times or more. The chain links TRBV12-3 or TRBV12-4 to TRBJ2-5, with a tentative D call TRBD2 (6 bases). The CDR3 loop spans 15 amino acids. V lost 1 base to trimming and J lost 5 bases, with 14 bases between them. CDR3 sequence reads: CASSLGGASHETQYF. In DNA, the CDR3 is TGTGCCAGCAGTTTAGGCGGGGCTAGCCACGAGACCCAGTACTTC.